The 21 T cell receptor beta chains below were found in one sample sequenced in a study of blood T cell repertoires in COVID-19. Here immunoSEQ multiplex PCR was the method, and the copy in TCRdb shows in-frame clones only, minus some. The table lists a few hundred thousand clones, roughly 87% of them singletons. Sequenced material: peripheral blood. The receptors stem from a man between 18 and 29 years old with active or convalescent COVID-19.

The gene calls are TRBV27 and TRBJ2-1, with TRBD2 matching over 8 bases. Germline loops: CDR1 MNHEY, CDR2 SMNVEV (reference sequence). V was clipped by 6 bases and J by 9 bases; unmatched bases: 7. The CDR3 consists of 13 residues. The CDR3 region has the DNA TGTGCCAGCAGCGTTGAAGCGGGAGTTGAGCAGTTCTTC. Translated: CASSVEAGVEQFF.

The rearrangement links TRBV5-1 to TRBJ2-3; tentative D call: TRBD2 (5 bases). The CDR3 runs to 15 residues. Trimming took off 7 bases at V and 0 bases at J, with 15 bases between the two ends. Germline V CDR1 and CDR2: SGHRS, YFSETQ. CDR3 protein: CASLRAVGSTDTQYF. In DNA form, the CDR3 reads TGCGCCAGCTTGAGGGCTGTCGGAAGCACAGATACGCAGTATTTT. The full variable domain, with the rest looked up from reference TRBV5-1 and TRBJ2-3, is KAGVTQTPRYLIKTRGQQVTLSCSPISGHRSVSWYQQTPGQGLQFLFEYFSETQRNKGNFPGRFSGRQFSNSRSEMNVSTLELGDSALYLCASLRAVGSTDTQYFGPGTRLTVL.

This rearrangement joins TRBV27 to TRBJ1-5; no clear D. V was clipped by 6 bases and J by 6 bases, with 12 bases between them. CDR1 and CDR2 from the germline V gene are MNHEY and SMNVEV (reference sequence). The CDR3 runs 13 residues. This chain's CDR3 is CASSTQRGQPQHF. The CDR3 DNA reads as TGTGCCAGCAGCACACAGCGGGGTCAGCCCCAGCATTTT.

The rearrangement links TRBV5-1 to TRBJ1-6, with 9 bases identical to TRBD1. This CDR3 has 15 amino acids. The ends lost 2 bases at V and 9 bases at J; junction bases unmatched: 6. Germline V lookup: CDR1 SGHRS, CDR2 YFSETQ. The CDR3 spells CASSLSGTGSSPLHF. CDR3 in DNA: TGCGCCAGCAGCTTATCCGGGACAGGGTCTTCACCCCTCCACTTT.

This chain connects TRBV4-1 to TRBJ1-2, with no clear D. Germline CDR1 is MGHRA and CDR2 is YSYEKL. The CDR3 sequence is 12 residues long. Trimming removed 8 bases from V and 5 bases from J, with 12 bases in between. For the CDR3, the DNA is TGCGCCAGCCATGGTAGGCGGTATGGCTACACCTTC. Its translation is CASHGRRYGYTF.

The rearrangement joins TRBV7-9 to TRBJ2-3; tentatively, D is TRBD2 (6 bases). This CDR3 contains 16 residues. The V end lost 1 base, the J end lost 0 bases, and 11 bases lay between the germline ends. From germline, CDR1 is SEHNR and CDR2 FQNEAQ (reference sequence). The CDR3 DNA reads TGTGCCAGCAGCTTAGTACTAGCCGCTAGCACAGATACGCAGTATTTT. This encodes CASSLVLAASTDTQYF.

This chain connects TRBV20-1 to TRBJ2-7; TRBD1 aligns across 7 bases. Germline lookup yields CDR1 DFQATT and CDR2 SNEGSKA (reference sequence). V dropped 6 bases and J dropped 4; count of bases not matched to a gene: 3. This CDR3 is built from 11 residues. The chain's CDR3 is CSAGTDYEQYF. Here the CDR3 DNA reads TGCAGTGCGGGGACAGATTACGAGCAGTACTTC.

This clone was seen a single time. This chain connects TRBV6-5 to TRBJ2-3, with TRBD2 as a possible D gene (5 bases). CDR1 and CDR2 (germline): MNHEY, SVGAGI. V was shortened by 2 bases and J by 0 bases, with 9 bases between the two germline ends. The CDR3 sequence is 15 residues long. CDR3 amino acids: CASSYRTPSTDTQYF. The CDR3 DNA reads TGTGCCAGCAGTTACAGGACTCCTAGCACAGATACGCAGTATTTT.

This chain uses TRBV5-1 with TRBJ1-4; 9 bases align to TRBD1. The CDR3 loop spans 14 amino acids. The trim removed 2 bases at V and 7 bases at J, leaving 3 bases unmatched. Germline lookup yields CDR1 SGHRS and CDR2 YFSETQ. The CDR3 DNA sequence: TGCGCCAGCAGCTTACAGGGGGCTGGTGAAAAACTGTTTTTT. It codes for CASSLQGAGEKLFF.

This clone was found once. The chain has TRBV14 and TRBJ2-2, with D possibly matching TRBD2 (6 bases). This CDR3 is 17 amino acids long. Trimming shortened V by 4 bases and J by 4 bases, and 19 bases separated the two germline ends. Germline values: CDR1 SGHDN, CDR2 FVKESK. The CDR3 coding sequence is TGTGCCAGCAGCCCCCATACCCCGCGGCGGGGCACCGGGGAGCTGTTTTTT. Amino acids: CASSPHTPRRGTGELFF.

The chain joins TRBV5-1 to TRBJ1-1; maybe TRBD1 (6 bases). Trimming removed 0 bases at V and 8 bases at J, with 17 bases between. This CDR3 has 15 residues. Germline lookup yields CDR1 SGHRS and CDR2 YFSETQ. CDR3: CASSLDGGFIREAFF. The CDR3 DNA follows: TGCGCCAGCAGCTTGGATGGGGGCTTTATTCGGGAAGCTTTCTTT.

This clone was counted once. The chain is built from TRBV6-5 and TRBJ1-5; a weak D match, TRBD1 (5 bases). V was clipped by 6 bases and J by 3 bases, with 15 bases between them. This CDR3 region has 15 residues. Germline values: CDR1 MNHEY, CDR2 SVGAGI. In nucleotides, the CDR3 is TGTGCCAGCAGACCAGACAGCACCTTCAATCAGCCCCAGCATTTT. Translation: CASRPDSTFNQPQHF.

The V call is TRBV5-8, the J call TRBJ1-5; D is perhaps TRBD1 (6 bases). V lost 4 bases and J lost 4, with 18 bases in between. Looked up from germline, CDR1 is SGHTS and CDR2 is YDEGEE. The CDR3 runs 16 residues. CDR3 sequence: CASSPWGQQPNQPQHF. Here the CDR3 DNA reads TGTGCCAGCAGCCCATGGGGACAACAACCTAATCAGCCCCAGCATTTT.

This clone has just one count. The chain couples TRBV4-2 to TRBJ2-3; TRBD1 aligns across 10 bases. Germline values: CDR1 LGHNA, CDR2 YNFKEQ. The V segment lost 4 bases and the J segment 2 bases; nucleotides outside the gene matches: 6. This CDR3 contains 16 residues. The CDR3 spells CASSPETGGVTDTQYF. The CDR3, as DNA: TGTGCCAGCAGCCCGGAGACAGGGGGCGTCACAGATACGCAGTATTTT.

This chain uses TRBV6-4 with TRBJ1-6, with 7 bases fitting TRBD1. Trimming took 6 bases from V and 7 from J; bases not matched to a gene: 6. The CDR3 covers 14 residues. Germline lookup yields CDR1 MRHNA and CDR2 SNTAGT. CDR3 loop: CASRSGTVNSPLHF. Written as DNA, the CDR3 is TGTGCCAGCAGATCCGGGACAGTAAATTCACCCCTCCACTTT.

CDR3 coding DNA: TGCAGCGTTTTCAGCAATCATCGGGGGAACTATGGCTACACCTTC. The encoded protein is CSVFSNHRGNYGYTF. The chain employs TRBV29-1 and TRBJ1-2, with D possibly TRBD1 on 5 matching bases. V dropped 5 bases and J dropped 2 bases, with 18 bases sitting between them. The germline V gene encodes CDR1 SQVTM and CDR2 ANQGSEA. This CDR3 is 15 amino acids long.

In its sample, this clone was seen a few times. This chain joins TRBV6-5 and TRBJ2-7, with unresolved D. Germline lookup yields CDR1 MNHEY and CDR2 SVGAGI. CDR3 length: 12 residues. V gave up 4 bases and J gave up 4 bases, with 8 bases separating them. In DNA form, the CDR3 reads TGTGCCAGCAGTTCTACCGGGTACGAGCAGTACTTC. As protein: CASSSTGYEQYF.

A remark on this clone: Different DNA sequences within this sample yield the same CDR3. The chain recombines TRBV4-1 with TRBJ1-1; TRBD1 agrees at 7 bases. V trimming: 4 bases; J trimming: 0 bases; junction bases outside the gene matches: 5. There are 15 residues in the CDR3. CDR1 is MGHRA and CDR2 is YSYEKL in the germline V gene. CDR3 sequence (DNA): TGCGCCAGCAGCCTAAGGGACAGCCTGAACACTGAAGCTTTCTTT. This encodes CASSLRDSLNTEAFF.

The chain couples TRBV20-1 to TRBJ1-5; D possibly corresponds to TRBD1 (6 bases). Trimming cost V 3 bases and J 3 bases, with 15 bases left between them. The CDR3 sequence is 15 residues long. The germline V gene has CDR1 DFQATT and CDR2 SNEGSKA (reference sequence). The CDR3 coding sequence is TGCAGTGCTAGTCTCGGCCGACAGGCCAATCAGCCCCAGCATTTT. Translated: CSASLGRQANQPQHF.

The gene calls are TRBV11-2 and TRBJ2-7; weak D call: TRBD2 (7 bases). CDR3 length equals 16 residues. In germline, CDR1 is SGHAT, CDR2 FQNNGV. Trimming took off 3 bases at V and 2 bases at J, with 17 bases between the two ends. The CDR3 loop reads CASSFPAGANPYEQYF. In DNA form, the CDR3 reads TGTGCCAGCAGCTTTCCGGCGGGGGCGAACCCCTACGAGCAGTACTTC.

The chain carries TRBV7-9 and TRBJ1-1, with D hard to call. The CDR3 has 15 amino acids. Trimming cost V 5 bases and J 3 bases, with 16 bases left between them. Looked up from germline, CDR1 is SEHNR and CDR2 is FQNEAQ (reference sequence). For the CDR3, the DNA is TGTGCCAGCAGCAAAAACTTCGGGGAATACACTGAAGCTTTCTTT. Amino acids: CASSKNFGEYTEAFF.